This T cell receptor beta chain was sequenced in a study of blood T cell repertoires in COVID-19. Germline V gene data show CDR1 as SGHRS and CDR2 as YFSETQ. CDR3 length: 15 residues. V shed 0 bases, J shed 5 bases, and the junction held 5 bases outside the gene matches. Under the authors' procedure: For nucleated cells, counts were estimated from reference gene primer amplification. Assay used: immunoSEQ multiplex PCR; TCRdb lists only in-frame clones, some missing. The V and J calls and clone size were taken over from that table, and D and trimming were inferred from the DNA. The repertoire holds tens of thousands of clones, with 76% as singletons. It was during active infection that Seattle patients were enrolled and then longitudinally followed.

The clonotype comes from a man in his fifties or sixties with COVID-19, enrolled during active disease. The chain carries TRBV5-1 and TRBJ2-1; the match to TRBD2 covers 7 bases. The sequenced sample consisted of peripheral blood. The CDR3 bases are TGCGCCAGCAGCTTGGGGTCTAGCGGAAACAATGAGCAGTTCTTC. It is translated as CASSLGSSGNNEQFF. Full variable domain (rest looked up from reference TRBV5-1 and TRBJ2-1): KAGVTQTPRYLIKTRGQQVTLSCSPISGHRSVSWYQQTPGQGLQFLFEYFSETQRNKGNFPGRFSGRQFSNSRSEMNVSTLELGDSALYLCASSLGSSGNNEQFFGPGTRLTVL.